This T cell receptor (beta chain) emerged from a study of T cell clusters in autoimmune cytopenias. In terms of frequency, this clonotype is medium-sized. TRB was amplified from about 250 ng of peripheral blood genomic DNA per sample. CDR3 length equals 14 residues. Germline V gene sequence: CDR1 GTSNPN, CDR2 SVGIG (reference sequence). TRB rearrangements were amplified by touch-down multiplex PCR with mixed TRB-A/B primers. TCRdb re-called the multiplex PCR reads and shows each CDR3 protein once, DNA omitted. Its table records fewer than 7,500 distinct CDR3 sequences. Another study also made use of these data, one on T cell repertoires in aging, cancer and after chemotherapy. That paper adds: Compared with age-matched healthy donors, untreated hematological or solid cancer patients showed higher blood TCR clonality.

Sequences were obtained from peripheral blood. The chain joins TRBV30 to TRBJ2-7. This TCR came from a human donor in good health. This CDR3 is CAWREPNIIYEQYF.